This T cell receptor beta chain was retrieved from a study of T cell changes during pregnancy in multiple sclerosis. The CDR3 contains 14 residues. CDR1 and CDR2 (germline): MNHEY, SMNVEV (reference sequence). V was shortened by 1 base and J by 4 bases, with 11 bases between the two germline ends. The repertoire was sequenced with immunoSEQ multiplex PCR; TCRdb's copy has only in-frame clones and lacks some. The sample gives under 40,000 clones, about 90% of which show up once; more than 0.3% is in the top ten. The source was CD4+ T cells from peripheral blood mononuclear cells, collected in the third trimester of pregnancy. The rearrangement joins TRBV27 to TRBJ2-7; the D gene is possibly TRBD2 (5 bases). This TCR was recovered from a female donor in good health, enrolled as a control in a pregnancy study. CDR3 sequence reads: CASSLWMDSYEQYF. Written as DNA, the CDR3 is TGTGCCAGCAGTTTATGGATGGACTCTTACGAGCAGTACTTC.